The 29 T cell receptor beta chains reported below all come from one sample, sequenced in a study of molecular identifiers for immune sequencing clone quantification. TCRdb reprocessed the PCR reads via MiXCR and lists one record per CDR3 protein. This table has a few hundred thousand distinct CDR3 sequences, about 21% appearing once. The specimen was naive CD8+ T cells from blood, with Jurkat cell RNA spiked in. Noted subset: FACS-sorted CD8+CD4-CCR7+CD45RA+ naive T cells. The source is a human donor in good health. Some libraries in this study had Jurkat cell RNA spiked in.

About this clonotype: Given a much more abundant clone one base away, this may be a read error. Here the CDR3 omits its conserved ending phenylalanine or tryptophan, so a read error is the likely source. The chain couples TRBV6-5 to TRBJ2-1; D is tentatively TRBD1 or TRBD2 (5 bases each). The germline V and J ends were trimmed by 6 bases and 0 bases, with 15 bases remaining between them. Looked up from germline, CDR1 is MNHEY and CDR2 is SVGAGI. This CDR3 contains 16 residues. The CDR3 DNA is TGTGCCAGCAGCTTCAAGTGGGGGAGCTCCTACAATGAGCAGTTCTCC. The encoded protein is CASSFKWGSSYNEQFS.

This clonotype has only a few counts. The chain employs TRBV11-3 and TRBJ2-5, with 11 bases fitting TRBD2. CDR1 is SGHNT, CDR2 YENEEA, per germline. V was pared by 5 bases and J by 0 bases, with 2 bases of the junction left unmatched. The CDR3 sequence is 15 residues long. The CDR3 here is CASSPTSGDQETQYF. CDR3 nucleotides: TGTGCCAGCAGCCCGACTAGCGGGGACCAAGAGACCCAGTACTTC.

The sample holds a few counts of this clonotype. A much more abundant neighbour one base away suggests this may be a read error. The chain carries TRBV29-1 and TRBJ2-5; D is possibly TRBD1 (6 bases). Germline CDR1 SQVTM, CDR2 ANQGSEA. The CDR3 contains 16 residues. The CDR3 reads CSVRGKHRTAGETLYF. CDR3 in DNA: TGCAGCGTCCGGGGAAAACATAGGACAGCAGGAGAGACCCTGTACTTC.

This clonotype showed up just a few times. This sequence joins TRBV5-4 and TRBJ2-3; D may correspond to TRBD1 or TRBD2 (6 bases each). The germline V gene encodes CDR1 SGHNT and CDR2 YYREEE (reference sequence). The length of the CDR3 is 15 residues. V lost 2 bases, J lost 0 bases, and 10 bases lay in between. The CDR3 reads CASSFRGESTDTQYF. The DNA for the CDR3 is TGTGCCAGCAGCTTTAGGGGGGAGAGCACAGATACGCAGTATTTT.

This clonotype has ten or more counts. The chain recombines TRBV4-1 with TRBJ1-1; D is unresolved. This CDR3 has 14 amino acids. CDR1 and CDR2 from the germline V gene are MGHRA and YSYEKL. V gave up 4 bases and J gave up 7 bases, with 16 bases separating them. The CDR3 coding sequence is TGCGCCAGCAGCCGGACGGCCCAAGCCCATGAAGCTTTCTTT. This codes for CASSRTAQAHEAFF.

The chain is built from TRBV6-2 or TRBV6-3 and TRBJ1-5, with TRBD1 as a possible D gene (6 bases). The V and J ends lost 7 bases and 0 bases respectively, with 25 bases between them. The CDR3 totals 19 residues. CDR1 and CDR2 from the germline V gene are MNHEY and SVGEGT. The CDR3 nucleotides are TGTGCCAGCACTATAAGGGGGACGCGAAGACAAATTAGCAATCAGCCCCAGCATTTT. Its translation: CASTIRGTRRQISNQPQHF.

This clonotype was recorded a few times. One end of the junction is discordant with germline, which a read error may explain. CDR3 region: CASNSGGEQNF. The CDR3 DNA reads TGTGCCAGCAACTCCGGGGGCGAGCAGAACTTC. The chain carries TRBV7-9 and TRBJ2-7, with D perhaps matching TRBD1 or TRBD2 (6 bases each). This CDR3 has 11 residues. Germline V gene data show CDR1 as SEHNR and CDR2 as FQNEAQ (reference sequence).

The chain uses TRBV9 and TRBJ2-1; a weak D match, TRBD2 (6 bases). The V end lost 0 bases, the J end lost 3 bases, and 13 bases lay between the germline ends. CDR1 and CDR2 from the germline V gene are SGDLS and YYNGEE. The CDR3 consists of 16 residues. DNA for the CDR3: TGTGCCAGCAGCGTAGGGCGGGGCCTAGTCTACAATGAGCAGTTCTTC. Translated, it gives CASSVGRGLVYNEQFF.

There are many counts of this clonotype. The rearrangement joins TRBV20-1 to TRBJ1-1; D unresolved. CDR1 and CDR2 from the germline V gene are DFQATT and SNEGSKA (reference sequence). V was shortened by 7 bases and J by 0 bases, with 15 bases between the two germline ends. The CDR3 is 14 residues long. CDR3 loop: CSVGQWEVNTEAFF. The DNA of the CDR3 is TGCAGTGTCGGGCAGTGGGAAGTGAACACTGAAGCTTTCTTT.

This chain joins TRBV23-1 and TRBJ2-1; D unclear. TRBV23-1 is an open reading frame whose function is uncertain. V lost 2 bases to trimming and J lost 3 bases, with 11 bases between them. CDR3 length: 15 residues. The CDR3 sequence: CASSQAALCYNEQFF. Written as DNA, the CDR3 is TGCGCCAGCAGTCAAGCAGCTCTATGCTACAATGAGCAGTTCTTC.

The sample holds many counts of this clonotype. V and J are TRBV27 and TRBJ2-1; no reliable D call. Trimming took 2 bases from V and 2 from J, leaving 4 bases between them. Looked up from germline, CDR1 is MNHEY and CDR2 is SMNVEV (reference sequence). The CDR3 is 13 amino acids. The CDR3 reads CASSLTTYNEQFF. For the CDR3, the DNA is TGTGCCAGCAGTTTAACTACCTACAATGAGCAGTTCTTC.

The table lists this clonotype with many counts. The chain recombines TRBV6-6 with TRBJ1-1; perhaps TRBD1 as D (5 bases). The germline V gene encodes CDR1 MNHNY and CDR2 SVGAGI (reference sequence). This CDR3 has 14 amino acids. V was clipped by 2 bases and J by 1 base, with 8 bases between them. The CDR3 here is CASSYEGPNTEAFF. The CDR3 region has the DNA TGTGCCAGCAGTTACGAGGGGCCGAACACTGAAGCTTTCTTT.

A word on this clonotype: This may arise from a read error, as a much more abundant clone is one base away. The rearrangement joins TRBV30 to TRBJ2-7; D is unclear. The V and J ends lost 1 base and 6 bases respectively, with 22 bases between them. The CDR3 has 16 amino acids. Per germline, CDR1 GTSNPN and CDR2 SVGIG (reference sequence). CDR3 protein: CAWSAGLLSAYCEQYF. The CDR3 bases are TGTGCCTGGAGTGCCGGTTTGTTAAGCGCGTACTGCGAGCAGTACTTC.

In its sample, this clonotype was seen a few times. The genes are TRBV27 and TRBJ1-6; maybe TRBD1 (5 bases). Germline V gene sequence: CDR1 MNHEY, CDR2 SMNVEV (reference sequence). The V end lost 3 bases, the J end lost 8 bases, and 14 bases lay between the germline ends. This CDR3 is 15 amino acids long. CDR3 loop: CASSFGTPTYSPLHF. The CDR3 region has the DNA TGTGCCAGCAGTTTTGGGACTCCCACTTATTCACCCCTCCACTTT.

J is TRBJ2-7 and V is TRBV10-3; maybe TRBD1 (6 bases). V shed 6 bases and J shed 6 bases, with 18 bases lying between them. This CDR3 comprises 14 residues. Germline V gives CDR1 ENHRY, CDR2 SYGVKD. The CDR3 loop reads CAIRDSRGPGEQYF. In nucleotides, the CDR3 is TGTGCCATCAGGGACTCCAGGGGACCGGGCGAGCAGTACTTC.

This chain joins TRBV7-9 and TRBJ2-1, with TRBD2 as a possible D gene (6 bases). The ends were cut back, 3 bases at V and 4 bases at J, with 13 bases in the middle. This CDR3 comprises 15 residues. CDR1 and CDR2 (germline): SEHNR, FQNEAQ (reference sequence). The CDR3, as DNA: TGTGCCAGCAGCTTGGGACTCCCTGTTTACAATGAGCAGTTCTTC. This sequence encodes CASSLGLPVYNEQFF.

To note about this clonotype: A much larger clone differs by one base, so this may be a read error. V and J are TRBV20-1 and TRBJ2-7; weak D call: TRBD1 (6 bases). The CDR3 spans 14 residues. CDR1 is DFQATT and CDR2 is SNEGSKA in the germline V gene (reference sequence). V gave up 3 bases and J gave up 4 bases, with 16 bases separating them. The CDR3, as DNA: TGCAGTGCTAGTGAGGCACAGGGTGGGTACGAGCAGTACTTC. It codes for CSASEAQGGYEQYF.

This clonotype showed up many times. The rearrangement uses TRBV7-3 and TRBJ2-3; D ambiguous. The ends were cut back, 2 bases at V and 1 base at J, with 13 bases in the middle. CDR1 is SGHTA, CDR2 FQGTGA, per germline. This CDR3 is 16 amino acids long. CDR3 coding DNA: TGTGCCAGCAGCTTAGATAGGACGCCCGGCACAGATACGCAGTATTTT. This codes for CASSLDRTPGTDTQYF.

In its sample, this clonotype was seen a few times. This sequence joins TRBV13 and TRBJ2-3; 7 nucleotides agree with TRBD1. CDR3 length: 14 amino acids. V was pared by 5 bases and J by 6 bases, with 8 bases of the junction left unmatched. CDR1 is PRHDT and CDR2 is FYEKMQ in the germline V gene (reference sequence). The CDR3 protein is CASSNRQGPDTQYF. CDR3 DNA sequence: TGTGCCAGCAGCAACCGACAGGGCCCCGATACGCAGTATTTT.

This clonotype was observed a few times. The chain links TRBV6-5 to TRBJ2-7, with D hard to call. The CDR3 covers 15 residues. The V gene's germline CDR1 is MNHEY and CDR2 SVGAGI. V was trimmed by 0 bases and J by 0 bases, leaving 9 bases between them. Here the CDR3 DNA reads TGTGCCAGCAGTTACTCTGGCCAGAGCTCCTACGAGCAGTACTTC. Translated, it gives CASSYSGQSSYEQYF.

This clonotype occurred a few times. The chain uses TRBV5-6 and TRBJ1-5, with D unclear. CDR3 size: 15 residues. Trimming left V 3 bases short and J 0 bases short, with 10 bases between. Germline V gene data show CDR1 as SGHDT and CDR2 as YYEEEE. The CDR3 nucleotides read TGTGCCAGCAGCTACCGACGGTCTAGCAATCAGCCCCAGCATTTT. It encodes CASSYRRSSNQPQHF. The variable domain in full, completed from reference TRBV5-6 and TRBJ1-5, reads DAGVTQSPTHLIKTRGQQVTLRCSPKSGHDTVSWYQQALGQGPQFIFQYYEEEERQRGNFPDRFSGHQFPNYSSELNVNALLLGDSALYLCASSYRRSSNQPQHFGDGTRLSIL.

The table lists this clonotype with many counts. V is TRBV5-1 and J is TRBJ2-1; D call uncertain. Germline V lookup: CDR1 SGHRS, CDR2 YFSETQ. There are 14 residues in the CDR3. V lost 0 bases to trimming and J lost 16 bases, with 20 bases between them. CDR3 nucleotides: TGCGCCAGCAGCTTGGAAAGTGGGCGGTCACCTCGATTCTTC. It is translated as CASSLESGRSPRFF. Based on the CDR3 plus reference TRBV5-1 and TRBJ2-1, the full variable domain is KAGVTQTPRYLIKTRGQQVTLSCSPISGHRSVSWYQQTPGQGLQFLFEYFSETQRNKGNFPGRFSGRQFSNSRSEMNVSTLELGDSALYLCASSLESGRSPRFFGPGTRLTVL.

CDR3 in amino acids: CASRVLCERGPAPQETQYF. The CDR3 DNA follows: TGTGCCAGCCGAGTTTTGTGCGAGCGGGGGCCAGCACCCCAAGAGACCCAGTACTTC. The rearrangement joins TRBV6-8 to TRBJ2-5; 8 nucleotides line up with TRBD2. Losses at the gene ends were 8 bases for V and 1 base for J; bases not matched to a gene: 21. The V gene's germline CDR1 is MNHGY and CDR2 SAAAGT. This CDR3 contains 19 residues.

In this sample, this clonotype turned up a few times. V usage is TRBV12-3 or TRBV12-4 and J usage is TRBJ1-2; D is undetermined. Trimming took off 1 base at V and 8 bases at J, with 11 bases between the two ends. This CDR3 is 13 amino acids long. The CDR3 loop reads CASSLDILVGYTF. CDR3 coding DNA: TGTGCCAGCAGTTTAGACATCCTAGTCGGCTACACCTTC.

The CDR3 is CASSIPFGSGSTDTQYF. Here the CDR3 DNA reads TGTGCCAGCAGCATCCCCTTTGGAAGCGGGAGCACAGATACGCAGTATTTT. The genes are TRBV5-4 and TRBJ2-3, with TRBD2 as a possible D gene (6 bases). Trimming cost V 4 bases and J 0 bases, with 18 bases left between them. Germline CDR1 and CDR2: SGHNT and YYREEE (reference sequence). CDR3 length: 17 amino acids.

This clonotype was recorded at least ten times. V and J are TRBV12-3 or TRBV12-4 and TRBJ1-1; TRBD1 is a possible D gene (6 bases). The CDR3 totals 14 residues. V gave up 3 bases and J gave up 4 bases, with 12 bases separating them. As DNA, the CDR3 is TGTGCCAGCAGTTTCCGCGGGGGCGGCACTGAAGCTTTCTTT. It encodes CASSFRGGGTEAFF.

A remark on this clonotype: A read error may explain this, as a much larger clone is one base away. The gene calls are TRBV5-5 and TRBJ2-2; TRBD1 or TRBD2 may be the D gene (5 bases each). V lost 7 bases to trimming and J lost 7 bases, with 8 bases between them. The germline V gene has CDR1 SGHKS and CDR2 YYEKEE (reference sequence). CDR3 length: 11 residues. CDR3 amino acids: CASGGVGELFF. The CDR3 bases are TGTGCCAGCGGGGGAGTCGGGGAGCTGTTTTTT. Combining the CDR3 with reference TRBV5-5 and TRBJ2-2 gives the whole variable domain DAGVTQSPTHLIKTRGQQVTLRCSPISGHKSVSWYQQVLGQGPQFIFQYYEKEERGRGNFPDRFSARQFPNYSSELNVNALLLGDSALYLCASGGVGELFFGEGSRLTVL.

About this clonotype itself: A single base separates this from a much larger clone, so it may be a read error. The rearrangement links TRBV4-1 to TRBJ2-1; weak D call: TRBD1 (5 bases). The CDR3 has 11 amino acids. V dropped 8 bases and J dropped 8 bases, with 10 bases sitting between them. The germline V gene has CDR1 MGHRA and CDR2 YSYEKL. The CDR3 spells CASGKGDEQFF. CDR3 bases: TGCGCCAGCGGTAAAGGGGATGAGCAGTTCTTC.

This clonotype was counted between two and nine times. The V gene is TRBV28, the J gene TRBJ2-5; 9 bases match TRBD1. The J segment lost 6 bases and the V segment lost 4 bases, leaving 3 bases of the junction unmatched. Per germline, CDR1 MDHEN and CDR2 SYDVKM. The CDR3 has 13 amino acids. This chain's CDR3 is CASSWDRVKTQYF. CDR3 DNA sequence: TGTGCCAGCAGTTGGGACAGGGTCAAGACCCAGTACTTC. The variable domain in full, with the rest retrieved from reference TRBV28 and TRBJ2-5, is DVKVTQSSRYLVKRTGEKVFLECVQDMDHENMFWYRQDPGLGLRLIYFSYDVKMKEKGDIPEGYSVSREKKERFSLILESASTNQTSMYLCASSWDRVKTQYFGPGTRLLVL.